This T cell receptor beta chain is from a study of cytomegalovirus exposure and HLA in healthy donors (dated by TCRdb to about 2017). The study in broad terms: An earlier analysis of roughly 500 of the donors reported approximately 300 Gb of sequence data and more than 90 million unique TCR beta sequences from 150 million to 200 million T cells. Both class I and class II loci were covered by HLA typing, at four-digit resolution. Of the 350 to 400 genotyped donors, about 80% fell in the genetic ancestry cluster associated with self-reported Caucasian donors. A later analysis re-examined previously published TCR beta repertoires from around 670 donors and added high-resolution HLA genotyping to investigate patterns of TCR occurrence. On average, about 200,000 unique TCR beta nucleotide sequences were sequenced per donor among a few hundred genotyped donors of the cohort, with about 19% of those sequences being non-productive. The number of donors typed differed by locus, with about 629-640 for A, B, C, DRB1 and DQB1, over 500 for DQA1, about 610 for DPA1, and around 450 for DPB1. An earlier analysis of some 500 of the donors applied high-throughput TCR beta sequencing to assess whether each TCR beta V gene segment acted as functional or pseudogenic. An early release covering some 640 HLA-typed donors comprised about 300 gigabases of sequencing data and 85 million or so unique TCR sequences. To predict cytomegalovirus infection status, the study combined high-throughput TCR immunosequencing, statistical association of individual TCRs with disease status, and machine learning. Alongside the repertoire data, information on donor age, sex, ethnicity and CMV serostatus was compiled. The study was designed to test whether signatures of past pathogen exposure could be identified by cataloging public T cell receptors. The T cell repertoires of roughly 660 subjects were profiled by immunosequencing and related to cytomegalovirus serostatus. Besides the first cohort of 500 to 700 subjects, a separate validation cohort made up of over 95 different subjects was used. Rather than using new phenotypic data, the later analysis identified candidate immune exposures from TCR beta sequences and from how often those sequences occurred across donors. All discovery cohort repertoires had been generated on a single sequencing platform. About five DR-DQ haplotypes were handled as single units for association and clustering, since linkage in the cohort was strong. A later genetic analysis took genome-wide SNP genotypes for about three fifths of the roughly 700 donors and used that subset as a discovery cohort.

General study outcomes and caveats: CMV serostatus was the only immune exposure information available for the cohort. The cohort was sequenced for TCR beta chains only, and without alpha or paired-chain data the features that could be detected were limited. Correlated functional status among segregating V segments might reflect linkage disequilibrium, but an unknown experimental factor could not be ruled out. The authors suggested that the approach could potentially be generalized to other disease states and immunological phenotypes. Several of the top co-occurrence clusters appeared to be linked to parvovirus B19, influenza, CMV and Epstein-Barr virus, according to a later analysis. The presence/absence analyses assumed that sequencing depth was roughly uniform across donors, and that assumption may not be true. Three of the identified cytomegalovirus-associated TCR beta chains were confirmed in vitro to be specific for cytomegalovirus antigens. At a false discovery rate of 0.05, a later analysis linked around 15,000 TCR beta sequences to specific HLA alleles. A further reported finding was that TCR beta sequences accurately predicted the HLA-A and HLA-B alleles for most subjects in the first cohort. In an earlier analysis of several hundred of the donors, most TCR beta V segments were observed in productive rearrangements about 87% or about 30% of the time, broadly matching IMGT annotations. According to a later analysis, TCR association rates differed among HLA loci, with DRB1 alleles showing the most associated TCRs and HLA-C alleles showing the fewest. A cluster of highly shared sequence variants was judged likely to represent a technical artifact of the sequencing pipeline. Because counts were too low, fewer than 20 rarely observed V segments, including chromosome 9 orphons, were excluded from the earlier analysis of around 590 of the donors. The study listed 150 to 200 TCR beta chains as associated with cytomegalovirus. V-gene and J-gene trimming of TCR beta chains was associated with a missense DCLRE1C variant in a later genetic analysis, and the association was replicated in an independent cohort. A later analysis found that HLA-associated TCR beta chains were more clonally expanded and had lower generation probabilities than equally common non-associated chains. A later analysis found that most CMV-associated TCR beta chains appeared HLA-restricted, with HLA associations seemingly driven largely by CMV exposure. Strong co-occurrence of HLA alleles, especially DR and DQ, made assigning TCR associations to individual alleles difficult. A later genetic analysis reported fewer N-insertions in productive TCRs among donors in an Asian-associated ancestry cluster than the approximately 670-donor mean. In both the original and validation cohorts, the classifier was reported to diagnose cytomegalovirus status with high specificity and sensitivity. Some IMGT-functional V segments, including TRBV6-2 and TRBV6-3, could not be told apart with the 87-base-pair reads, so those segments were excluded. Most TCR sequences were seen in very few donors, while some public TCRs were found in many individuals. HLA typing was unavailable for some donors at each locus, so association tests used only the typed subset.

For CDR1 and CDR2, the germline V gene (reference sequence) lists SEHNR and FQNEAQ. The cysteine opens and the phenylalanine closes a CDR3 of 18 amino acids. Only CDR3 DNA remains: 54 bases, in frame from the first base. After removal of 7 bases from V and 0 bases from J, the junction retains 12 bases not matched to a gene. On this clone: The antigen this receptor binds is unknown. Base quality data are lacking; no much larger clone is found one base away.

Library preparation used the immunoSEQ multiplex PCR assay. The multiplex PCR relied on a mix of 60 forward primers for TCR Vbeta segments and 13 reverse primers for TCR Jbeta segments. The CDR3 region of rearranged TCR beta genes was amplified from genomic DNA with a multiplex PCR assay. Amplified TCR beta libraries were sequenced as 87-base-pair reads on the Illumina HiSeq System. The source study handled its data this way. A later analysis tallied approximately 87 million unique TCR beta chains across the 666 repertoires, and approximately 12 million of those chains were shared by two or more donors. Raw reads were error-corrected and collapsed into unique sequences by a nearest-neighbor algorithm in which closely related sequences were merged to remove PCR and sequencing errors. Alignment of CDR3 sequences to IMGT reference sequences was used to assign V, D and J gene segments. For a sequence to be retained, a match of at least six nucleotides to both a V gene segment and a J gene segment was required. A rearrangement was called productive if the CDR3 had no stop codons and remained in frame with V and J, and every other rearrangement was called non-productive. Following IMGT convention, CDR3 was defined as the stretch from the second conserved V-encoded cysteine to the conserved J-encoded phenylalanine. Sequences without an unambiguous match to a single V gene segment were excluded from the earlier analysis of almost 600 of the donors. In an earlier analysis of 587 of the donors, a V segment was called functional when productive rearrangements were above 56.7%, and segregating when the standard deviation between donors exceeded 5%. A statistical classification framework was developed to diagnose cytomegalovirus status using the catalog of TCR beta chain sequences. A later analysis assigned V and J genes by comparing TCR nucleotide sequences with IMGT/GENE-DB human TR gene sequences. The TCRdist pipeline was used in a later analysis to assign CDR3 sequences and most-parsimonious VDJ recombination scenarios. In a later analysis, each TCR beta chain was defined by its CDR3 amino acid sequence together with its V-gene family, and reads lacking a unique V-gene family were excluded. As a way to deal with suspected cross-contamination and a sequencing artifact, a later analysis dropped 450 to 700 nucleotide sequences that were highly shared and had low generation probability. For each public chain, a later analysis derived a clonal expansion index from normalized ranks of inferred template counts within each repertoire. Generation probabilities in a later analysis came from a VDJ recombination model fitted to out-of-frame rearrangements, and those results were checked against IGoR. In a later analysis, hypergeometric tests were used to score TCR-TCR, TCR-HLA and TCR-CMV co-occurrence, with a repertoire-size bias correction applied to TCR pairs. False discovery rates were estimated in a later analysis by permuting HLA or CMV assignments 20 times. A later analysis grouped co-occurring TCRs with DBSCAN, adding TCRdist sequence similarity when clustering within HLA-allele-positive subsets. Repertoires with fewer than 30,000 or more than 120,000 public chains, plus five repertoires with anomalous nucleotide sharing, were excluded from co-occurrence clustering. TCRdb provides this immuneACCESS table in a form limited to in-frame rearrangements. Some clones are lacking; in checked studies, under half of them reflect an unresolved V gene, and why the rest are absent is not known. Clone size and V and J calls were adopted from that table, with D and trimming inferred from the DNA. For this sample there are approximately 210,000 clones; over 80% appear just once. The top ten clones comprise about 6% of the sample.

In total, approximately 610 healthy bone marrow donors made up the cohort. At the time of sampling, every cohort member was nominally healthy, though immune exposures that went unrecorded were likely present. The donor was CMV seropositive and was included in the group of 250 to 350 seropositive cohort members. A peripheral blood sample was provided by each donor, and peripheral blood mononuclear cells were used for TCR beta sequencing. The Qiagen DNeasy Blood Extraction Kit was used to extract genomic DNA from the blood cell samples. The chain employs TRBV7-9 and TRBJ2-6, and 7 bases in between align with TRBD2. The clonotype comes from a man aged 35 to 55 in good health and CMV-seropositive. Sequenced material: PBMCs. CDR3 sequence: CASTPGTTSPSGANVLTF. The nucleotides are TGTGCCAGCACCCCGGGAACGACTAGCCCCTCTGGGGCCAACGTCCTGACTTTC.